This is a list of T cell receptor beta chains from one sample in a study of CXCR3-negative and CXCR3-positive naive CD8 T cells. From the 5' RACE reads, TCRdb lists one entry per CDR3 protein and no DNA. This table lists some 150,000 distinct CDR3 sequences. Sequencing was done on a sample of naive CXCR3+ CD8+ T cells from blood. These receptors all come from a human donor in good health. Some clones in this sample may be carry-over from other donors' samples. CDR3s include the opening cysteine and the closing phenylalanine or tryptophan. Fields, in order: V gene, J gene, CDR3 protein.

TRBV14	TRBJ2-7	CASSQFQGILSYEQYF
TRBV11-2	TRBJ2-7	CASSVTGPYEQYF
TRBV14	TRBJ2-7	CASRRTDASYEQYF
TRBV5-6	TRBJ2-7	CASSLRGRFYEQYF
TRBV5-1	TRBJ2-7	CASSWGTGDYEQYF
TRBV27	TRBJ2-7	CASSWGLAGGPGEQYF
TRBV5-1	TRBJ2-1	CASSWIAGGYNEQFF
TRBV9	TRBJ2-1	CASSEVDHYNEQFF
TRBV29-1	TRBJ2-1	CSVARDPGLAGGSSYNEQFF
TRBV5-6	TRBJ1-1	CASSLGTGASLSVNTEAFF
TRBV28	TRBJ1-6	CASRQGYSPLHF
TRBV6-1	TRBJ2-1	CASSERPHEQFF
TRBV9	TRBJ2-1	CASSPQSGPNEQFF
TRBV7-9	TRBJ1-6	CASSLAASGFDSPLHF
TRBV7-9	TRBJ2-1	CASSQTKVTSYNEQFF
TRBV7-6	TRBJ2-1	CASSWDGSSYNEQFF
TRBV7-2	TRBJ1-2	CASSLRDRDYGYTF
TRBV10-1	TRBJ2-7	CASMEGTSGVQYF
TRBV2	TRBJ2-5	CASKGGTTGPETQYF
TRBV6-4	TRBJ1-3	CASSDRWSGNTIYF
TRBV12-3/TRBV12-4	TRBJ2-2	CASSPDRGSTNTGELFF
TRBV5-5	TRBJ2-4	CASSPLPSTGMENIQYF
TRBV28	TRBJ1-2	CASSTRRTGPLNYGYTF
TRBV5-1	TRBJ1-1	CASQGGDTEAFF
TRBV20-1	TRBJ1-1	CSDPSGTGNWAFF
TRBV6-1	TRBJ1-5	CASSGDRGSNQPQHF
TRBV4-3	TRBJ1-1	CASSRRKNTEAFF
TRBV28	TRBJ2-7	CATNRDSYEQYF
TRBV7-9	TRBJ2-5	CASSPSVGLALRDGTQYF
TRBV13	TRBJ1-1	CASSPQGVINTEAFF
TRBV5-1	TRBJ1-2	CASSLAPQALLMGYTF
TRBV12-3/TRBV12-4	TRBJ1-6	CASSFPPTGNNSPLHF
TRBV20-1	TRBJ2-7	CSARARMISYEQYF
TRBV28	TRBJ1-6	CASSLGQSSYNSPLHF
TRBV28	TRBJ2-2	CASSPLAGGARALFF
TRBV7-2	TRBJ2-3	CASSLDGYSTDTQYF
TRBV10-1	TRBJ2-6	CASSESRTGKASGANVLTF
TRBV19	TRBJ2-7	CASSIGTGSYEQYF
TRBV23-1	TRBJ2-7	CASSQSPRNEQYF
TRBV20-1	TRBJ2-1	CSAMQASGGNEQFF
TRBV27	TRBJ2-1	CASSLLVRYNEQFF
TRBV5-1	TRBJ2-7	CASSLTGGEQYF